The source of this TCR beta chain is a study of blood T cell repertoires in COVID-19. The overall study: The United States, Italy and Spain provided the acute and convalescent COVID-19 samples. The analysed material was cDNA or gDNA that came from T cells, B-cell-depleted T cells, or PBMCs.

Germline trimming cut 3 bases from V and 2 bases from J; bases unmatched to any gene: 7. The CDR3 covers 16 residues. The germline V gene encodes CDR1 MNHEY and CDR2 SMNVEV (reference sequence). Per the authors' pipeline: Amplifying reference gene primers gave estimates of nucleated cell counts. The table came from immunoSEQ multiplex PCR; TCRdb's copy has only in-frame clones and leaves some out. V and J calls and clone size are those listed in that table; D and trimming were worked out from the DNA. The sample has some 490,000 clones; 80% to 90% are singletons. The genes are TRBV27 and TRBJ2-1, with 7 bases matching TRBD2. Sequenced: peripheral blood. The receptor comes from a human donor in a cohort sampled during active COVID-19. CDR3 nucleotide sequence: TGTGCCAGCAGTTTTAGGCTAGCGGCCCCCTACAATGAGCAGTTCTTC. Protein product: CASSFRLAAPYNEQFF.